This is a list of T cell receptor beta chains from one sample in a study of molecular identifiers for immune sequencing clone quantification. TCRdb itself ran the PCR reads through MiXCR, one entry per CDR3 protein. The profile shows under 650,000 distinct CDR3 sequences, just under 20% of them singletons. Input material: naive CD8+ T cells from blood, with Jurkat cell RNA spiked in. The receptors were sampled from a human donor in good health. Some libraries in this study had Jurkat cell RNA spiked in. CDR3s include the opening cysteine and the closing phenylalanine or tryptophan. Fields, in order: V gene, CDR3 protein.

v_call: TRBV4-1
cdr3_aa: CASSQVQGDYEQYF

v_call: TRBV4-1
cdr3_aa: CASSPVERESGDRRAQYF

v_call: TRBV30
cdr3_aa: CAWSRRGRGLDEQFF

v_call: TRBV28
cdr3_aa: CASSLTGATYEQYF

v_call: TRBV5-6
cdr3_aa: CASSFTQNTGELFF

v_call: TRBV7-9
cdr3_aa: CASSLVVTGGAGQPQHF

v_call: TRBV5-1
cdr3_aa: CARRLTGRNQPQHF

v_call: TRBV10-3
cdr3_aa: CAIAGQSNTGELFF

v_call: TRBV4-3
cdr3_aa: CASSQGHSGYTF

v_call: TRBV20-1
cdr3_aa: CSARERDQYF

v_call: TRBV6-2/TRBV6-3
cdr3_aa: CASSPLSGDQHF

v_call: TRBV12-5
cdr3_aa: CASGLISGGDYNEQFF

v_call: TRBV2
cdr3_aa: CASSEVRTAAYEQYF

v_call: TRBV6-5
cdr3_aa: CASSYSGLAGSQQYF

v_call: TRBV25-1
cdr3_aa: CASSDYLRGPENTDTQYF

v_call: TRBV5-6
cdr3_aa: CASSRGQLSSYEQYF

v_call: TRBV4-1
cdr3_aa: CASSQEDQGAVEQYF

v_call: TRBV27
cdr3_aa: CASSLTRGGRNEQFF

v_call: TRBV14
cdr3_aa: CASSQGERYEQYF

v_call: TRBV9
cdr3_aa: CASSVLADRGNTEAFF

v_call: TRBV12-3/TRBV12-4
cdr3_aa: CASSTRLEENYGYTF

v_call: TRBV20-1
cdr3_aa: CSARFPQGAIEQYF

v_call: TRBV10-3
cdr3_aa: CAISDPTGRNTEAFF

v_call: TRBV20-1
cdr3_aa: CSARVYGRNTIYF

v_call: TRBV7-9
cdr3_aa: CASSVDRGAHYGYTF

v_call: TRBV4-3
cdr3_aa: CASSQLGSGPGVYEQYF

v_call: TRBV9
cdr3_aa: CASSDSGSVADTQYF

v_call: TRBV19
cdr3_aa: CASSISSVPAGVADTQYF

v_call: TRBV25-1
cdr3_aa: CASSIAAGYYNEQFF

v_call: TRBV5-1
cdr3_aa: CASSALGGELFF

v_call: TRBV4-3
cdr3_aa: CASSQDGPRSYNSPLHF

v_call: TRBV6-5
cdr3_aa: CASSQDRTSEKLFF

v_call: TRBV6-1
cdr3_aa: CASSEGTGGPYEQYF